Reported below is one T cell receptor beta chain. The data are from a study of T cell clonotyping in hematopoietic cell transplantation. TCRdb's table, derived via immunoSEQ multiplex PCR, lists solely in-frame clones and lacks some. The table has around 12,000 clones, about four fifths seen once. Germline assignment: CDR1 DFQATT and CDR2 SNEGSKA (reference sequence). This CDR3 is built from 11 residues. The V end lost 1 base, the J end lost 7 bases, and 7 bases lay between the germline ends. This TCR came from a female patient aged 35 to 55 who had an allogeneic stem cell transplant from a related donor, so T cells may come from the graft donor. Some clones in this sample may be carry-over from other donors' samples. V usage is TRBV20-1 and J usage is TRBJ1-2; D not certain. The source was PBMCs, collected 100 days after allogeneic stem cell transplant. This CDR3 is CSARVRSGYTF. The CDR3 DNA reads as TGCAGTGCTAGAGTCCGGAGTGGCTACACCTTC.